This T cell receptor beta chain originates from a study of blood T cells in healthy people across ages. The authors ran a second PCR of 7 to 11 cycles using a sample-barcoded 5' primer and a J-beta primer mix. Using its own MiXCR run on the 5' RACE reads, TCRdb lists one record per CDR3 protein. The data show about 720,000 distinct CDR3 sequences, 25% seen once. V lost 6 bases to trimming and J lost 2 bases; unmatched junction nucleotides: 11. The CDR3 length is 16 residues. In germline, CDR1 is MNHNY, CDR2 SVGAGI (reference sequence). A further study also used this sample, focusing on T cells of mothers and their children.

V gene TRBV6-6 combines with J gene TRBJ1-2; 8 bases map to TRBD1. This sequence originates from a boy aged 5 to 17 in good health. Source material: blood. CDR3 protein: CASSNGQGTTNYGYTF. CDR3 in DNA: TGTGCCAGCAGCAACGGACAGGGAACTACAAACTATGGCTACACCTTC.